These T cell receptor beta chains were read from a single sample in a study of memory CD4+ T cells and cytomegalovirus serostatus. Assay used: immunoSEQ multiplex PCR; TCRdb lists only in-frame clones, some missing. The sample lists roughly 48,000 clones; more than 70% were seen once. Sequenced: memory CD4+ T cells from blood. The receptors here all came from an adult in good health and CMV-seropositive. Both conserved end residues are part of each CDR3. D genes are given only for firm matches. Some rows have no size entry. The others give once, few or many, or a class for an expanded clone.

d_gene: -
j_gene: TRBJ2-7
v_gene: TRBV27
abundance: -
CDR3aa: CASSLRGGQPAPWDRDGYEQYF
CDR3nt: TGTGCCAGCAGTTTACGGGGGGGTCAACCAGCGCCCTGGGACAGGGATGGGTACGAGCAGTACTTC

d_gene: -
j_gene: TRBJ2-7
v_gene: TRBV21-1
abundance: few
CDR3aa: CASSKSGRPPSYEQYF
CDR3nt: TGTGCCAGCAGCAAATCCGGACGGCCTCCCTCCTACGAGCAGTACTTC

d_gene: TRBD1
j_gene: TRBJ1-6
v_gene: TRBV7-9
abundance: -
CDR3aa: CASSSDRYNSPLHF
CDR3nt: TGTGCCAGCAGCTCGGACAGGTATAATTCACCCCTCCACTTT

d_gene: TRBD1
j_gene: TRBJ2-7
v_gene: TRBV15
abundance: -
CDR3aa: CATSREFFGTGPYEQYF
CDR3nt: TGTGCCACCAGCAGAGAGTTTTTCGGGACAGGCCCCTACGAGCAGTACTTC

d_gene: -
j_gene: TRBJ1-2
v_gene: TRBV11-2
abundance: -
CDR3aa: CASSLEGDYGYTF
CDR3nt: TGTGCCAGCAGCTTAGAGGGGGACTATGGCTACACCTTC

d_gene: -
j_gene: TRBJ1-1
v_gene: TRBV11-2
abundance: -
CDR3aa: CASSPTTGMNTEAFF
CDR3nt: TGTGCCAGCAGCCCGACGACAGGTATGAACACTGAAGCTTTCTTT

d_gene: TRBD1
j_gene: TRBJ2-7
v_gene: TRBV30
abundance: -
CDR3aa: CAWARDRNSYEQYF
CDR3nt: TGTGCCTGGGCCCGGGACAGAAATTCCTACGAGCAGTACTTC

d_gene: -
j_gene: TRBJ2-1
v_gene: TRBV13
abundance: -
CDR3aa: CASSLENRVRYNEQFF
CDR3nt: TGTGCCAGCAGCTTAGAGAACAGGGTGCGTTATAATGAGCAGTTCTTC

d_gene: -
j_gene: TRBJ1-1
v_gene: TRBV15
abundance: -
CDR3aa: CATSGGGTNTEAFF
CDR3nt: TGTGCCACCAGTGGTGGGGGGACGAACACTGAAGCTTTCTTT

d_gene: -
j_gene: TRBJ2-1
v_gene: TRBV6-5
abundance: -
CDR3aa: CASSYSGQWTNNEQFF
CDR3nt: TGTGCCAGCAGTTACTCCGGACAGTGGACAAACAATGAGCAGTTCTTC

d_gene: -
j_gene: TRBJ1-1
v_gene: TRBV5-1
abundance: -
CDR3aa: CASQSWDTNTEAFF
CDR3nt: TGCGCCAGCCAGAGCTGGGACACGAACACTGAAGCTTTCTTT

d_gene: -
j_gene: TRBJ2-7
v_gene: TRBV10-2
abundance: -
CDR3aa: CASSEYRSYEQYF
CDR3nt: TGCGCCAGCAGTGAGTACAGAAGCTACGAGCAGTACTTC

d_gene: -
j_gene: TRBJ2-7
v_gene: TRBV7-2
abundance: few
CDR3aa: CASSQKVPGEQYF
CDR3nt: TGTGCCAGCAGCCAGAAGGTCCCCGGCGAGCAGTACTTC

d_gene: TRBD1
j_gene: TRBJ2-7
v_gene: TRBV28
abundance: few
CDR3aa: CASSSPGTGGNEQYF
CDR3nt: TGTGCCAGCAGTTCACCCGGGACAGGGGGCAACGAGCAGTACTTC

d_gene: -
j_gene: TRBJ2-2
v_gene: TRBV7-2
abundance: -
CDR3aa: CASSSPNTGELFF
CDR3nt: TGTGCCAGCAGCTCTCCGAACACCGGGGAGCTGTTTTTT

d_gene: TRBD2
j_gene: TRBJ2-1
v_gene: TRBV19
abundance: -
CDR3aa: CASNPAGDNEQFF
CDR3nt: TGTGCCAGTAACCCAGCGGGGGACAATGAGCAGTTCTTC

d_gene: -
j_gene: TRBJ1-1
v_gene: TRBV7-2
abundance: -
CDR3aa: CASSSRTVTEAFF
CDR3nt: TGTGCCAGCAGCTCCAGGACAGTCACTGAAGCTTTCTTT

d_gene: TRBD2
j_gene: TRBJ2-5
v_gene: TRBV4-3
abundance: -
CDR3aa: CASSQVTSGSRKTQYF
CDR3nt: TGCGCCAGCAGCCAAGTGACTAGCGGGAGTCGAAAGACCCAGTACTTC

d_gene: -
j_gene: TRBJ1-1
v_gene: TRBV6-6
abundance: once
CDR3aa: CASTPIWGSPEAFF
CDR3nt: TGTGCCAGCACTCCCATTTGGGGCTCCCCTGAAGCTTTCTTT

d_gene: TRBD1
j_gene: TRBJ2-6
v_gene: TRBV28
abundance: once
CDR3aa: CASSSTGAGANVLTF
CDR3nt: TGTGCCAGCAGTTCCACAGGGGCTGGGGCCAACGTCCTGACTTTC

d_gene: TRBD1
j_gene: TRBJ1-1
v_gene: TRBV19
abundance: -
CDR3aa: CASSSKGAGNTEAFF
CDR3nt: TGTGCCAGTAGTAGTAAGGGGGCTGGGAACACTGAAGCTTTCTTT

d_gene: -
j_gene: TRBJ2-1
v_gene: TRBV7-9
abundance: -
CDR3aa: CASSPYNEQFF
CDR3nt: TGTGCCAGCAGCCCTTACAATGAGCAGTTCTTC

d_gene: TRBD2
j_gene: TRBJ2-7
v_gene: TRBV5-1
abundance: -
CDR3aa: CASSLAAGGSGEQYF
CDR3nt: TGCGCCAGCAGCTTGGCAGCGGGGGGTTCTGGCGAGCAGTACTTC

d_gene: TRBD2
j_gene: TRBJ2-1
v_gene: TRBV18
abundance: -
CDR3aa: CASSFRTSGDNEQFF
CDR3nt: TGTGCCAGCTCATTCAGGACTAGCGGGGACAATGAGCAGTTCTTC

d_gene: TRBD2
j_gene: TRBJ2-2
v_gene: TRBV5-1
abundance: -
CDR3aa: CASSLVASGNANTGELFF
CDR3nt: TGCGCCAGCAGCTTGGTGGCTAGCGGGAACGCGAACACCGGGGAGCTGTTTTTT

d_gene: TRBD2
j_gene: TRBJ2-7
v_gene: TRBV7-8
abundance: -
CDR3aa: CASSLVGGDHEQYF
CDR3nt: TGTGCCAGCAGCTTAGTTGGGGGGGACCACGAGCAGTACTTC

d_gene: -
j_gene: TRBJ1-1
v_gene: TRBV19
abundance: -
CDR3aa: CASHGAEAFF
CDR3nt: TGTGCCAGTCACGGGGCTGAAGCTTTCTTT

d_gene: -
j_gene: TRBJ1-6
v_gene: TRBV7-2
abundance: -
CDR3aa: CASSLIFGPNSPLHF
CDR3nt: TGTGCCAGCAGCTTAATATTCGGGCCAAATTCACCCCTCCACTTT

d_gene: -
j_gene: TRBJ2-3
v_gene: TRBV5-1
abundance: -
CDR3aa: CASSLQLGTDTQYF
CDR3nt: TGCGCCAGCAGCTTACAACTCGGAACAGATACGCAGTATTTT

d_gene: -
j_gene: TRBJ1-2
v_gene: TRBV6-4
abundance: -
CDR3aa: CASSPSPGFGYTF
CDR3nt: TGTGCCAGCAGCCCTTCCCCGGGGTTTGGCTACACCTTC

d_gene: -
j_gene: TRBJ2-5
v_gene: TRBV15
abundance: -
CDR3aa: CATSFGKAETQYF
CDR3nt: TGTGCCACCAGCTTCGGCAAGGCAGAGACCCAGTACTTC

d_gene: -
j_gene: TRBJ1-4
v_gene: TRBV5-1
abundance: -
CDR3aa: CASRRASNEKLFF
CDR3nt: TGCGCCAGCAGACGAGCATCTAATGAAAAACTGTTTTTT

d_gene: TRBD1
j_gene: TRBJ2-2
v_gene: TRBV5-1
abundance: -
CDR3aa: CASIGQGGTGELFF
CDR3nt: TGCGCCAGCATCGGACAGGGAGGCACCGGGGAGCTGTTTTTT

d_gene: -
j_gene: TRBJ2-3
v_gene: TRBV25-1
abundance: -
CDR3aa: CASRALGGARADTQYF
CDR3nt: TGTGCCAGCAGAGCTTTGGGGGGAGCCCGGGCTGATACGCAGTATTTT

d_gene: -
j_gene: TRBJ1-2
v_gene: TRBV28
abundance: -
CDR3aa: CASSLTVREYGYTF
CDR3nt: TGTGCCAGCAGTTTAACGGTTCGGGAATATGGCTACACCTTC

d_gene: -
j_gene: TRBJ1-1
v_gene: TRBV4-1
abundance: once
CDR3aa: CASSQAPVERNTEAFF
CDR3nt: TGCGCCAGCAGCCAAGCCCCCGTGGAGAGGAACACTGAAGCTTTCTTT

d_gene: -
j_gene: TRBJ2-5
v_gene: TRBV18
abundance: -
CDR3aa: CASSPPSAGTQYF
CDR3nt: TGTGCCAGCTCACCACCTAGCGCCGGGACCCAGTACTTC

d_gene: -
j_gene: TRBJ2-3
v_gene: TRBV2
abundance: -
CDR3aa: CASSRGGQAVTDTQYF
CDR3nt: TGTGCCAGCAGTAGGGGCGGGCAGGCGGTCACAGATACGCAGTATTTT

d_gene: -
j_gene: TRBJ2-7
v_gene: TRBV21-1
abundance: once
CDR3aa: CASIWDAYEQYF
CDR3nt: TGTGCCAGCATCTGGGACGCCTACGAGCAGTACTTC

d_gene: -
j_gene: TRBJ2-7
v_gene: TRBV6-5
abundance: few
CDR3aa: CASSYNEQYF
CDR3nt: TGTGCCAGCAGTTACAACGAGCAGTACTTC

d_gene: -
j_gene: TRBJ1-4
v_gene: TRBV5-4
abundance: -
CDR3aa: CASSVDGEKLFF
CDR3nt: TGTGCCAGCAGCGTGGACGGTGAAAAACTGTTTTTT

d_gene: -
j_gene: TRBJ2-1
v_gene: TRBV11-2
abundance: -
CDR3aa: CASSLDLGGNEQFF
CDR3nt: TGTGCCAGCAGCTTAGATCTAGGGGGCAATGAGCAGTTCTTC

d_gene: TRBD1
j_gene: TRBJ1-4
v_gene: TRBV5-4
abundance: -
CDR3aa: CASSFNRGINEKLFF
CDR3nt: TGTGCCAGCAGCTTCAACAGGGGAATCAATGAAAAACTGTTTTTT